One and the same sample provided the 5 T cell receptor beta chains below, sequenced in a study of control samples from healthy donors and cancer patients. Data came from immunoSEQ multiplex PCR; TCRdb stores just in-frame clones and leaves some out. Recorded for this sample: some 180,000 clones. The sample consisted of blood. The receptor source for this set is a woman aged 25 to 39 in good health.

The chain joins TRBV7-9 to TRBJ2-7; D gene ambiguous. The CDR3 loop spans 13 amino acids. The V gene's germline CDR1 is SEHNR and CDR2 FQNEAQ (reference sequence). V shed 3 bases and J shed 2 bases, with 8 bases lying between them. The CDR3 spells CASSFGPAYEQYF. The CDR3 DNA follows: TGTGCCAGCAGCTTTGGGCCCGCCTACGAGCAGTACTTC.

Of note for this clone: The same CDR3 can be traced to other DNA sequences in this sample. The V and J genes are TRBV28 and TRBJ1-2; TRBD1 agrees at 7 bases. Germline CDR1 is MDHEN and CDR2 is SYDVKM. The CDR3 runs 13 residues. V gave up 6 bases and J gave up 5 bases; unmatched junction bases: 6. The CDR3: CASRSGQPYGYTF. CDR3 DNA sequence: TGTGCCAGCAGGTCGGGACAGCCTTATGGCTACACCTTC.

V is TRBV2 and J is TRBJ2-1; D gene uncertain. CDR3 length: 14 residues. Trimming pared 7 bases from V and 4 bases from J, leaving 14 bases between. Germline CDR1 reads SNHLY; CDR2 reads FYNNEI. For the CDR3, the DNA is TGTGCCAGCATGGACCCCGAATCGTACAATGAGCAGTTCTTC. Amino acids: CASMDPESYNEQFF.

The rearrangement links TRBV7-9 to TRBJ2-7; D is possibly TRBD1 or TRBD2 (5 bases each). The CDR3 is 15 amino acids. The germline V and J ends were trimmed by 6 bases and 0 bases, with 15 bases remaining between them. Germline CDR1 is SEHNR and CDR2 is FQNEAQ (reference sequence). Here the CDR3 DNA reads TGTGCCAGCAGGTCCTATGGGGGTGACTCCTACGAGCAGTACTTC. Translating gives CASRSYGGDSYEQYF.

This chain links TRBV27 with TRBJ1-1; possibly TRBD1 for D (6 bases). The CDR3 has 13 residues. Germline CDR1 is MNHEY and CDR2 is SMNVEV (reference sequence). The V gene lost 6 bases and the J gene lost 4 bases, with 12 bases spanning the gap. The CDR3 DNA follows: TGTGCCAGCAGCCGACAGGTGAGCACTGAAGCTTTCTTT. It encodes CASSRQVSTEAFF.